Described below is a single T cell receptor (beta chain) sequence and its context. Repertoires were generated with immunoSEQ multiplex PCR, while TCRdb's copy carries only in-frame clones and drops some. Among about 100,000 clones, approximately 90% were seen once, and the ten largest hold 1% to 1.5%. The record originates from a study of T cell changes during pregnancy in multiple sclerosis. The germline V gene encodes CDR1 SNHLY and CDR2 FYNNEI. The V and J ends lost 6 bases and 0 bases, in that order; junction bases with no gene match: 7. CDR3 length: 15 residues. Material: peripheral blood, obtained in the second trimester of pregnancy. The origin of this receptor is a female donor with multiple sclerosis, enrolled in a pregnancy study. This chain links TRBV2 with TRBJ1-1; 7 bases agree with TRBD1. In DNA, the CDR3 is TGTGCCAGCAGAGGGACAGTCTCGATGAACACTGAAGCTTTCTTT. Amino acid sequence: CASRGTVSMNTEAFF.